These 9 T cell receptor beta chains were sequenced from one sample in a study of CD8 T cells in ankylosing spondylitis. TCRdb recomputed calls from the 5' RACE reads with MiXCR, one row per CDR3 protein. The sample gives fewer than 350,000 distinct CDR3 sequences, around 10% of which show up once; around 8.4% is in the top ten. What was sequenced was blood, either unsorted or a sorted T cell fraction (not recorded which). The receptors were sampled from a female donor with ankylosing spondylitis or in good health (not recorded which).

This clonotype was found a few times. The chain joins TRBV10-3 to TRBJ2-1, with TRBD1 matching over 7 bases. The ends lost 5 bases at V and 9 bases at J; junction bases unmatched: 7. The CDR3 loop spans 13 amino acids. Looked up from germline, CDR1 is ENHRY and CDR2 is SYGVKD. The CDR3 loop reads CAISWDRDLEQFF. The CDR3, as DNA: TGTGCCATCAGTTGGGACAGAGACCTTGAGCAGTTCTTC.

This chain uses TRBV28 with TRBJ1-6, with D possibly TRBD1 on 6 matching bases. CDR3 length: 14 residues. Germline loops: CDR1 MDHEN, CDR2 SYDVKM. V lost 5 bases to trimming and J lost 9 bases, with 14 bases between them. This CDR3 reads CASSIILGGSPLHF. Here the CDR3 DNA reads TGTGCCAGCAGTATAATACTAGGGGGTTCACCCCTCCACTTT.

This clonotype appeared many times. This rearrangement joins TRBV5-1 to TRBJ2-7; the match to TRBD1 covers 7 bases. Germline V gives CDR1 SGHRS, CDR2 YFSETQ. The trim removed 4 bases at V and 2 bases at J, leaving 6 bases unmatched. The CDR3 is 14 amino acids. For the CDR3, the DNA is TGCGCCAGCAGCCCGTGGACAGGCCCCTACGAGCAGTACTTC. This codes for CASSPWTGPYEQYF.

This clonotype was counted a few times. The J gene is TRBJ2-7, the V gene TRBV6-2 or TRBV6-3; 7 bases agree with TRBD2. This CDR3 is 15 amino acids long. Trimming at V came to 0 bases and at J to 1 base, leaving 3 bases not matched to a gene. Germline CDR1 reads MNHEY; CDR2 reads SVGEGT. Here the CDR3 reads CASSYSAGVSYEQYF. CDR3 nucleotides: TGTGCCAGCAGTTACTCCGCGGGAGTGTCCTACGAGCAGTACTTC.

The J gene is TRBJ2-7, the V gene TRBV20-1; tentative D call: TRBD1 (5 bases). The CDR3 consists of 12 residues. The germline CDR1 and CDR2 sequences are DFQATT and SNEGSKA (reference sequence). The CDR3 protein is CGTSSQGYEQYF. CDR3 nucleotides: TGCGGAACCAGCTCTCAGGGCTACGAGCAGTACTTC.

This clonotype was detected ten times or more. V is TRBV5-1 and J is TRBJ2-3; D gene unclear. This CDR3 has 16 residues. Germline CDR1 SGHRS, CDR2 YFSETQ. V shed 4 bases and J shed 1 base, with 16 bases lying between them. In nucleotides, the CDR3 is TGCGCCAGCAGCCTCGATCTCTCAGGAGGCACAGATACGCAGTATTTT. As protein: CASSLDLSGGTDTQYF.

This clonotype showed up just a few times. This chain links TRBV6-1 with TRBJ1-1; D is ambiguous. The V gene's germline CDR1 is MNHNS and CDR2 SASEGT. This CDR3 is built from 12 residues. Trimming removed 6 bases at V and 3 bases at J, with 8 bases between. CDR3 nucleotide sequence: TGTGCCAGCAGACAGATTTACACTGAAGCTTTCTTT. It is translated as CASRQIYTEAFF.

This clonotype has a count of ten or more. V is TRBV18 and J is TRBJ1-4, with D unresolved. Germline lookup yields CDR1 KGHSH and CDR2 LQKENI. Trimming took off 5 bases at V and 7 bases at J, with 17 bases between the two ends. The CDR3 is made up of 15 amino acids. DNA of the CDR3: TGTGCCAGCTCAGCCCTGGACGGGGATCGTGAAAAACTGTTTTTT. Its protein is CASSALDGDREKLFF.

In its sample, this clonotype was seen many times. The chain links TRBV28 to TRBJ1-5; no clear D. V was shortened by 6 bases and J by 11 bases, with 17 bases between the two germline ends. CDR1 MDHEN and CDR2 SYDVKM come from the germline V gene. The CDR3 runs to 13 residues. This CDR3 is CASSSDGGRTQHF. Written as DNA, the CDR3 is TGTGCCAGCAGCTCCGACGGAGGAAGAACCCAGCATTTT.